These 28 T cell receptor beta chains share one sample of origin, sequenced in a study of cytomegalovirus exposure and HLA in healthy donors. The PCR was carried out with 60 Vbeta primers and 13 Jbeta primers. Assay used: immunoSEQ multiplex PCR; TCRdb lists only in-frame clones, some missing. This table has some 130,000 clones, almost 80% appearing once. Sequencing was done on a sample of PBMCs. Receptors were obtained from a female donor in good health and CMV-seronegative.

The rearrangement links TRBV4-1 to TRBJ2-3; D gene ambiguous. CDR1 and CDR2 from the germline V gene are MGHRA and YSYEKL. With 4 bases removed from V and 2 bases from J, the gap between germline ends came to 10 bases. CDR3 length: 14 amino acids. CDR3 residues: CASSRGEVTDTQYF. Written as DNA, the CDR3 is TGCGCCAGCAGCCGAGGAGAGGTCACAGATACGCAGTATTTT.

The V and J genes are TRBV5-1 and TRBJ1-4; a possible D gene is TRBD1 (5 bases). Trimming cost V 2 bases and J 8 bases, with 13 bases left between them. The germline CDR1 and CDR2 sequences are SGHRS and YFSETQ. The CDR3 covers 14 residues. CDR3 nucleotides: TGCGCCAGCAGCTTTGGACCCCGACAGGAAAAACTGTTTTTT. This sequence encodes CASSFGPRQEKLFF.

This chain links TRBV27 with TRBJ2-2, with D unresolved. The CDR3 has 14 amino acids. Germline values: CDR1 MNHEY, CDR2 SMNVEV (reference sequence). V gave up 4 bases and J gave up 5 bases, with 11 bases separating them. The CDR3 loop reads CASSYRSETGELFF. CDR3 nucleotides: TGTGCCAGCAGTTACCGTTCGGAGACCGGGGAGCTGTTTTTT.

This clone came up once. This chain joins TRBV7-2 and TRBJ1-5; TRBD1 matches 7 bases. Germline V gene data show CDR1 as SGHTA and CDR2 as FQGNSA. Trimming took 4 bases from V and 4 from J; bases not matched to a gene: 7. CDR3 size: 15 residues. CDR3: CASSSLDRRNQPQHF. The CDR3 nucleotides are TGTGCCAGCAGCTCCCTGGACAGGAGGAATCAGCCCCAGCATTTT.

The chain carries TRBV4-2 and TRBJ1-2, with D possibly matching TRBD1 (5 bases). V was pared by 2 bases and J by 2 bases, with 12 bases between. This CDR3 spans 15 amino acids. From germline, CDR1 is LGHNA and CDR2 YNFKEQ. The chain's CDR3 is CASSQPSRDNYGYTF. DNA for the CDR3: TGTGCCAGCAGCCAACCATCGCGGGACAACTATGGCTACACCTTC.

This clone came up once. The chain uses TRBV19 and TRBJ1-4, with unresolved D. V gave up 5 bases and J gave up 2 bases, with 12 bases separating them. The CDR3 is made up of 15 amino acids. Per germline, CDR1 LNHDA and CDR2 SQIVND (reference sequence). Written as DNA, the CDR3 is TGTGCCAGTAGTCGTTTTGAGAGGACTAATGAAAAACTGTTTTTT. This sequence encodes CASSRFERTNEKLFF.

The chain joins TRBV10-3 to TRBJ1-2; D is unresolved. There are 12 residues in the CDR3. Per the germline V gene, CDR1 is ENHRY and CDR2 is SYGVKD. With 3 bases removed from V and 6 bases from J, the gap between germline ends came to 8 bases. The CDR3 bases are TGTGCCATCAGTGAAGGGCGGGATGGCTACACCTTC. The encoded protein is CAISEGRDGYTF.

This clone occurred once. The rearrangement links TRBV18 to TRBJ2-3, with D possibly matching TRBD1 (5 bases). The CDR3 consists of 14 residues. Trimming pared 1 base from V and 3 bases from J, leaving 8 bases between. Germline V gene sequence: CDR1 KGHSH, CDR2 LQKENI. The CDR3 here is CASSPRQGTDTQYF. The CDR3, as DNA: TGTGCCAGCTCACCACGTCAGGGAACAGATACGCAGTATTTT.

This chain uses TRBV25-1 with TRBJ2-2, with 8 bases identical to TRBD1. The CDR3 length is 14 residues. Losses at the gene ends were 8 bases for V and 2 bases for J; bases not matched to a gene: 4. The germline V gene has CDR1 MGHDK and CDR2 SYGVNS. CDR3 bases: TGTGCCAGCCAGGACAGGGTAAACACCGGGGAGCTGTTTTTT. It translates to CASQDRVNTGELFF.

The chain carries TRBV28 and TRBJ1-4; no clear D. The germline V and J ends were trimmed by 2 bases and 8 bases, with 12 bases remaining between them. The CDR3 totals 14 residues. Germline V gene sequence: CDR1 MDHEN, CDR2 SYDVKM. The CDR3 reads CASSLGGSEEKLFF. The CDR3 DNA reads as TGTGCCAGCAGTTTAGGAGGGAGCGAAGAAAAACTGTTTTTT.

This chain connects TRBV4-3 to TRBJ1-4; D is uncertain. Per the germline V gene, CDR1 is LGHNA and CDR2 is YSLEER. Trimming cost V 5 bases and J 7 bases, with 20 bases left between them. CDR3 length: 16 residues. For the CDR3, the DNA is TGCGCCAGCAGCGCCAGAGGACTTCGATTCGGTGAAAAACTGTTTTTT. Protein sequence: CASSARGLRFGEKLFF.

This chain connects TRBV11-3 to TRBJ1-1; D might be TRBD1 (6 bases). This CDR3 region has 14 residues. V dropped 5 bases and J dropped 6 bases, with 16 bases sitting between them. Germline V gives CDR1 SGHNT, CDR2 YENEEA. DNA for the CDR3: TGTGCCAGCAGCCCTAGTGGGGACAAAGCTGAAGCTTTCTTT. It is translated as CASSPSGDKAEAFF.

The chain employs TRBV27 and TRBJ2-4, with 8 bases aligning to TRBD1. This CDR3 spans 14 amino acids. Per the germline V gene, CDR1 is MNHEY and CDR2 is SMNVEV (reference sequence). V lost 5 bases and J lost 7; bases outside the gene matches: 7. CDR3 DNA sequence: TGTGCCAGCAGTGAAAGGACAGGGAACAACATTCAGTACTTC. As protein: CASSERTGNNIQYF.

This chain connects TRBV29-1 to TRBJ2-7, with D possibly TRBD1 on 5 matching bases. Trimming shortened V by 2 bases and J by 9 bases, and 14 bases separated the two germline ends. CDR1 and CDR2 from the germline V gene are SQVTM and ANQGSEA. The CDR3 is 12 amino acids. CDR3 in amino acids: CSVESGRRGQYF. Written as DNA, the CDR3 is TGCAGCGTTGAATCTGGACGAAGGGGGCAGTACTTC.

This sequence joins TRBV7-2 and TRBJ2-1, with unresolved D. The CDR3 contains 14 residues. V shed 1 base and J shed 9 bases, with 13 bases lying between them. Germline values: CDR1 SGHTA, CDR2 FQGNSA. The CDR3 loop reads CASSLGRRKVEQFF. The CDR3 bases are TGTGCCAGCAGCTTAGGTCGGCGGAAGGTTGAGCAGTTCTTC.

DNA of the CDR3: TGTGCCTGGGAGACGGACAGGGGCGAGACCCAGTACTTC. It codes for CAWETDRGETQYF. The chain employs TRBV30 and TRBJ2-5; the match to TRBD1 covers 9 bases. From germline, CDR1 is GTSNPN and CDR2 SVGIG (reference sequence). This CDR3 contains 13 residues. The V and J ends lost 5 bases and 5 bases, in that order; junction bases with no gene match: 6. Full variable domain (rest looked up from reference TRBV30 and TRBJ2-5): SQTIHQWPATLVQPVGSPLSLECTVEGTSNPNLYWYRQAAGRGLQLLFYSVGIGQISSEVPQNLSASRPQDRQFILSSKKLLLSDSGFYLCAWETDRGETQYFGPGTRLLVL.

The genes are TRBV7-7 and TRBJ2-5; perhaps TRBD2 as D (6 bases). The V end was cut by 3 bases, the J end by 4 bases, with 18 bases between. Germline loops: CDR1 SSHAT, CDR2 FNYEAQ (reference sequence). The CDR3 contains 16 residues. CDR3 coding DNA: TGTGCCAGCAGCTTCGGTGGCGGAGACGGGGGAGAGACCCAGTACTTC. Protein: CASSFGGGDGGETQYF.

The rearrangement uses TRBV7-8 and TRBJ2-7; TRBD2 might be the D (6 bases). V gave up 8 bases and J gave up 0 bases, with 11 bases separating them. This CDR3 has 13 amino acids. CDR1 and CDR2 (germline): SGHVS, FQNEAQ. Here the CDR3 reads CASRGGDSYEQYF. CDR3 DNA: TGTGCCAGCCGCGGCGGGGACTCCTACGAGCAGTACTTC.

The chain couples TRBV18 to TRBJ1-1; D is possibly TRBD1 (6 bases). This CDR3 contains 13 residues. V lost 2 bases and J lost 4, with 8 bases in between. Germline V gene lookup returns CDR1 KGHSH and CDR2 LQKENI. CDR3 residues: CASSPIRGTEAFF. In nucleotides, the CDR3 is TGTGCCAGCTCACCAATCAGGGGCACTGAAGCTTTCTTT. Filled out from reference TRBV18 and TRBJ1-1, the complete variable domain reads NAGVMQNPRHLVRRRGQEARLRCSPMKGHSHVYWYRQLPEEGLKFMVYLQKENIIDESGMPKERFSAEFPKEGPSILRIQQVVRGDSAAYFCASSPIRGTEAFFGQGTRLTVV.

As to this clone: One end of the junction is discordant with germline, which a read error may explain. Other nucleotide sequences in the sample specify the same CDR3. The chain is built from TRBV6-5 and TRBJ2-7, with a tentative D call TRBD1 (6 bases). Germline V gene sequence: CDR1 MNHEY, CDR2 SVGAGI. CDR3 size: 13 residues. DNA for the CDR3: TGCGCCAGCAGCTCGGACAGCTCCTACGAGCAGTACTTC. This codes for CASSSDSSYEQYF.

J is TRBJ1-3 and V is TRBV6-5, with 7 bases fitting TRBD1. This CDR3 comprises 13 residues. CDR1 is MNHEY, CDR2 SVGAGI, per germline. The junction had 9 bases not matched to a gene; V was cut back by 8 bases and J by 8 bases. The CDR3 spells CASRDRAGDTIYF. The CDR3 DNA sequence: TGTGCCAGCCGTGACAGGGCCGGAGACACCATATATTTT.

The gene calls are TRBV2 and TRBJ1-1, with 8 positions matching TRBD1. Germline-derived CDR1 and CDR2 are SNHLY and FYNNEI. The CDR3 is 14 amino acids. V dropped 7 bases and J dropped 1; count of bases not matched to a gene: 5. The CDR3 region has the DNA TGTGCCAGCACCATTACAGGGGGGAACACTGAAGCTTTCTTT. Encoded protein: CASTITGGNTEAFF.

This chain connects TRBV10-3 to TRBJ2-5; 8 bases map to TRBD1. The CDR3 totals 16 residues. Germline lookup yields CDR1 ENHRY and CDR2 SYGVKD. Trimming at V came to 0 bases and at J to 4 bases, leaving 7 bases not matched to a gene. The DNA of the CDR3 is TGTGCCATCAGTGAGTCGTCTAGTGGGACAGGAGAGACCCAGTACTTC. Its protein product is CAISESSSGTGETQYF.

The chain has TRBV29-1 and TRBJ2-2, with 11 bases fitting TRBD2. Trimming cost V 4 bases and J 7 bases; bases outside gene matches: 11. This CDR3 has 16 amino acids. The germline CDR1 and CDR2 sequences are SQVTM and ANQGSEA. CDR3 in amino acids: CSVVHATSGTGGELFF. The CDR3 DNA is TGCAGCGTTGTCCACGCGACTAGCGGGACGGGCGGGGAGCTGTTTTTT.

The rearrangement links TRBV4-3 to TRBJ1-1; TRBD1 is a possible D gene (5 bases). Deletions cut 0 bases from V and 0 bases from J, with 11 bases between. The CDR3 runs 16 residues. Germline lookup yields CDR1 LGHNA and CDR2 YSLEER. The CDR3 bases are TGCGCCAGCAGCCAAGACCCCAGGGCCTTGAACACTGAAGCTTTCTTT. It specifies CASSQDPRALNTEAFF.

The chain has TRBV7-3 and TRBJ2-3; D gene ambiguous. The germline CDR1 and CDR2 sequences are SGHTA and FQGTGA. The V gene lost 0 bases and the J gene lost 7 bases, with 14 bases spanning the gap. The CDR3 totals 15 residues. The chain's CDR3 is CASSLTGAVGYTQYF. In DNA form, the CDR3 reads TGTGCCAGCAGCTTAACCGGCGCGGTTGGTTATACGCAGTATTTT. Full variable domain (rest looked up from reference TRBV7-3 and TRBJ2-3): GAGVSQTPSNKVTEKGKYVELRCDPISGHTALYWYRQSLGQGPEFLIYFQGTGAADDSGLPNDRFFAVRPEGSVSTLKIQRTERGDSAVYLCASSLTGAVGYTQYFGPGTRLTVL.

The chain has TRBV29-1 and TRBJ1-1; TRBD1 matches 8 bases. The germline CDR1 and CDR2 sequences are SQVTM and ANQGSEA. V trimming: 1 base; J trimming: 1 base; junction bases outside the gene matches: 5. The CDR3 contains 15 residues. The CDR3 sequence is CSVEGGTGTNTEAFF. The CDR3 DNA follows: TGCAGCGTTGAAGGGGGGACAGGCACGAACACTGAAGCTTTCTTT.

The V gene is TRBV2, the J gene TRBJ2-5, with 8 bases matching TRBD1. Germline assignment: CDR1 SNHLY and CDR2 FYNNEI. The CDR3 length is 13 residues. The ends lost 6 bases at V and 5 bases at J; junction bases unmatched: 5. The CDR3 region is CASSDDRGETQYF. As DNA, the CDR3 is TGTGCCAGCAGCGATGACAGGGGCGAGACCCAGTACTTC. Using reference TRBV2 and TRBJ2-5 for the parts outside the CDR3, the full variable domain is EPEVTQTPSHQVTQMGQEVILRCVPISNHLYFYWYRQILGQKVEFLVSFYNNEISEKSEIFDDQFSVERPDGSNFTLKIRSTKLEDSAMYFCASSDDRGETQYFGPGTRLLVL.